This T cell receptor beta chain is drawn from a study of human T cells and chemical hapten exposure. For the study at large: The patient population, which was mostly female, had alopecia areata, totalis or universalis.

Time point described: pre-sensitization, week 0. Treatment of the sample: therapeutic diphenylcyclopropenone sensitization with weekly scalp DPC. From germline, CDR1 is ENHRY and CDR2 SYGVKD. The V and J ends lost 10 bases and 1 base, in that order; junction bases with no gene match: 7. The CDR3 runs to 15 residues. General study points: TCRs at a frequency above 1 in 1000 stayed unchanged with DPC sensitization.

Of note for this clonotype: Its target is not known.

TCRdb redid the calling of the RACE reads with MiXCR, one entry per CDR3 protein. This sample has around 300,000 distinct CDR3 sequences, with about 5% found just once. The TCR comes from a woman younger than 35 with alopecia areata. Some clones in this sample may be carry-over from other donors' samples. Sequenced here: whole blood, sampled in connection with sensitization to the hapten diphenylcyclopropenone (DPC). The chain combines TRBV10-3 with TRBJ1-3; TRBD1 matches 10 bases. CDR3 coding DNA: TGTGCCAGCGGGACAGGGGAAGAGTCTGGAAACACCATATATTTT. Its translation is CASGTGEESGNTIYF.